Presented here are 13 T cell receptor beta chains from one specimen sequenced in a study of cytomegalovirus exposure and HLA in healthy donors. This PCR relied on a set of 60 Vbeta primers and 13 Jbeta primers. Profiling relied on immunoSEQ multiplex PCR, and the TCRdb table lists in-frame clones only, not all of them. Among about 130,000 clones listed, 73% were seen once. The sample was PBMCs. These TCRs come from a woman aged 35 to 49 in good health and CMV-seropositive.

This chain connects TRBV11-2 to TRBJ1-3; 9 bases align to TRBD1. The V gene end was trimmed by 5 bases and the J gene end by 0 bases; junction bases not matched to a gene: 5. There are 16 residues in the CDR3. Germline lookup yields CDR1 SGHAT and CDR2 FQNNGV. The CDR3 loop reads CASSPDRGHSGNTIYF. As DNA, the CDR3 is TGTGCCAGCAGCCCGGACAGGGGACACTCTGGAAACACCATATATTTT.

This clone was seen only a few times. The rearrangement links TRBV2 to TRBJ1-1; perhaps TRBD1 as D (5 bases). V was clipped by 11 bases and J by 1 base, with 23 bases between them. The CDR3 covers 16 residues. CDR1 is SNHLY and CDR2 is FYNNEI in the germline V gene. CDR3 DNA sequence: TGTGCCGGGTCCGCAAGGGGCCGATTCAAGAACACTGAAGCTTTCTTT. Amino acid sequence: CAGSARGRFKNTEAFF.

The chain uses TRBV9 and TRBJ1-2; D is uncertain. V lost 0 bases to trimming and J lost 5 bases, with 14 bases between them. Germline CDR1 SGDLS, CDR2 YYNGEE. The CDR3 spans 15 residues. The CDR3, as DNA: TGTGCCAGCAGCGTAGCTGGCCCTCCCATATATGGCTACACCTTC. This codes for CASSVAGPPIYGYTF.

This chain joins TRBV7-3 and TRBJ1-2, with D uncertain. Trimming shortened V by 5 bases and J by 4 bases, and 11 bases separated the two germline ends. The CDR3 consists of 13 residues. Germline V CDR1 and CDR2: SGHTA, FQGTGA. Here the CDR3 reads CASSGGIGYGYTF. CDR3 bases: TGTGCCAGCAGCGGAGGGATCGGCTATGGCTACACCTTC.

The chain uses TRBV7-9 and TRBJ1-1, with 7 bases fitting TRBD1. Germline V gene data show CDR1 as SEHNR and CDR2 as FQNEAQ (reference sequence). V shed 5 bases and J 0 bases; nucleotides not matched to a gene: 3. The CDR3 spans 14 residues. The CDR3 DNA is TGTGCCAGCAGCCACGGACAGGTGAACACTGAAGCTTTCTTT. It codes for CASSHGQVNTEAFF.

The rearrangement joins TRBV27 to TRBJ2-1, with TRBD2 identical over 12 bases. The germline V gene encodes CDR1 MNHEY and CDR2 SMNVEV (reference sequence). CDR3 length: 16 amino acids. The ends lost 5 bases at V and 7 bases at J; junction bases unmatched: 9. CDR3 region: CASSRITSGGMNEQFF. Here the CDR3 DNA reads TGTGCCAGCAGTCGAATCACTAGCGGGGGGATGAATGAGCAGTTCTTC.

This clone was detected once. The chain employs TRBV6-1 and TRBJ2-1; 9 bases agree with TRBD1. V gave up 6 bases and J gave up 5 bases; unmatched junction bases: 8. Germline V CDR1 and CDR2: MNHNS, SASEGT. This CDR3 has 15 residues. The CDR3 is CASSQGQGKNNEQFF. In nucleotides, the CDR3 is TGTGCCAGCAGCCAGGGACAGGGAAAAAACAATGAGCAGTTCTTC.

This clone has only one observation. The chain joins TRBV6-5 to TRBJ1-1; the D gene is possibly TRBD1 (6 bases). Germline V gene sequence: CDR1 MNHEY, CDR2 SVGAGI. V lost 2 bases, J lost 7 bases, and 11 bases lay in between. The CDR3 runs to 13 residues. The CDR3 here is CASSYKGDIEAFF. The CDR3 region has the DNA TGTGCCAGCAGTTACAAGGGGGACATTGAAGCTTTCTTT.

This clone was counted once. J is TRBJ1-1 and V is TRBV7-2; D is uncertain. V was cut by 1 base and J by 3 bases, with 12 bases left in between. Germline CDR1 is SGHTA and CDR2 is FQGNSA. The CDR3 consists of 15 residues. CDR3 sequence: CASSLVRTTDTEAFF. In DNA, the CDR3 is TGTGCCAGCAGCTTAGTTAGGACTACGGACACTGAAGCTTTCTTT.

This chain uses TRBV7-3 with TRBJ1-4; 8 bases map to TRBD1. V was pared by 10 bases and J by 8 bases, with 6 bases of the junction left unmatched. The CDR3 has 12 residues. Germline loops: CDR1 SGHTA, CDR2 FQGTGA. CDR3 DNA sequence: TGTGCCAACCGGGACAGGTGCGAAAAACTGTTTTTT. This gives the protein CANRDRCEKLFF. Supplemented by reference TRBV7-3 and TRBJ1-4, the full variable domain reads GAGVSQTPSNKVTEKGKYVELRCDPISGHTALYWYRQSLGQGPEFLIYFQGTGAADDSGLPNDRFFAVRPEGSVSTLKIQRTERGDSAVYLCANRDRCEKLFFGSGTQLSVL.

The chain employs TRBV5-1 and TRBJ2-1; D unresolved. CDR3 length equals 14 residues. V was cut by 0 bases and J by 9 bases, with 13 bases left in between. Germline CDR1 and CDR2: SGHRS and YFSETQ. The CDR3 region is CASSLDSVYGEQFF. DNA of the CDR3: TGCGCCAGCAGCTTGGATTCAGTATATGGTGAGCAGTTCTTC.

The CDR3 bases are TGTGCCAGCAGATCCCTAGGGGTGCTGGGCGAGCAGTACTTC. Protein sequence: CASRSLGVLGEQYF. The chain is built from TRBV7-2 and TRBJ2-7; TRBD1 is a possible D gene (5 bases). Germline CDR1 reads SGHTA; CDR2 reads FQGNSA. The CDR3 length is 14 residues. Trimming shortened V by 6 bases and J by 6 bases, and 18 bases separated the two germline ends.

The chain has TRBV11-2 and TRBJ2-7, with D tentatively TRBD2 (5 bases). This CDR3 region has 16 residues. CDR1 and CDR2 (germline): SGHAT, FQNNGV. The germline V and J ends were trimmed by 3 bases and 0 bases, with 15 bases remaining between them. The CDR3 region is CASSLSGVLNSYEQYF. The DNA for the CDR3 is TGTGCCAGCAGCTTGTCCGGGGTTTTGAACTCCTACGAGCAGTACTTC.